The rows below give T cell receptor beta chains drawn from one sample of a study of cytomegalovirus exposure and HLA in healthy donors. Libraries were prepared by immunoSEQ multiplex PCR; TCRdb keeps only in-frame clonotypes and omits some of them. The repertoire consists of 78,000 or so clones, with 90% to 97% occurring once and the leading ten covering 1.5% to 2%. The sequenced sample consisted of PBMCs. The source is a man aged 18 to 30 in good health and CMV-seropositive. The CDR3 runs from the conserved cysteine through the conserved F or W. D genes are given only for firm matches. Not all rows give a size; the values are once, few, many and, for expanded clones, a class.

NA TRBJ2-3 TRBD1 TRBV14 TGTGCCAGCAGCCGGCGGACAGGACCCACAGATACGCAGTATTTT CASSRRTGPTDTQYF
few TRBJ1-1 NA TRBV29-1 TGCAGCGTCCGGGGGGGGAGCGGCACTGAAGCTTTCTTT CSVRGGSGTEAFF
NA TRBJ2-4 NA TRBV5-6 TGTGCCAGCAGCCTGGTTAGTGCCAAAAACATTCAGTACTTC CASSLVSAKNIQYF
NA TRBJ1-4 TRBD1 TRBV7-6 TGTGCCAGCAGCTCTACCGGACAGGGCGAAAAACTGTTTTTT CASSSTGQGEKLFF
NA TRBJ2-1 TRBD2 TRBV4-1 TGCGCCAGCAGCCAAGGCCCCCCAGCGGGAGCGAACAATGAGCAGTTCTTC CASSQGPPAGANNEQFF
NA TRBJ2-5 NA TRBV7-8 TGTGCCAGCAGCCCGAGGACAGTTCGAAGCGGTGAGACCCAGTACTTC CASSPRTVRSGETQYF
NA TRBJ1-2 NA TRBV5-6 TGTGCCAGCAGCTTTTTTTCAGGTGGCTACACCTTC CASSFFSGGYTF
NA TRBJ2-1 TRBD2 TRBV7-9 TGTGCCAGCAGCAACCAACTAGCGGGATTCCACAGGGAGCAGTTCTTC CASSNQLAGFHREQFF
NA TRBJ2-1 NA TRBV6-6 TGTGCCAGCAGTTACCCCACCGGGATCCCCAATGAGCAGTTCTTC CASSYPTGIPNEQFF
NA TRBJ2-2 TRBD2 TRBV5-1 TGCGCCAGCAGCTTAGGACTAGCGGGAGAGGGGGAGCTGTTTTTT CASSLGLAGEGELFF
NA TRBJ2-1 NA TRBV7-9 TGTGCCAGCAGCTTAGCGATGGGGGGGCAGTTCTTC CASSLAMGGQFF
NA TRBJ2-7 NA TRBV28 TGTGCCAGCAATGTGGCAGATTCCTCCTACGAGCAGTACTTC CASNVADSSYEQYF
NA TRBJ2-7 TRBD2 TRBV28 TGTGCCAGCACCTCATCTAGCGGGTGGGGCGAGCAGTACTTC CASTSSSGWGEQYF
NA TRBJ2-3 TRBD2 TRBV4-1 TGCGCCAGCAGCCAAGTTCGACTAGCGGGAGGAGCGGATACGCAGTATTTT CASSQVRLAGGADTQYF
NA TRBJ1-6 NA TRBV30 TGTGCCTGGAGTCTAGGAGTTTCCAATTCACCCCTCCACTTT CAWSLGVSNSPLHF
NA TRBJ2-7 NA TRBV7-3 TGTGCCAGCAGCTTAGGATCATTCGGGGTAGCGGATGAGCAGTACTTC CASSLGSFGVADEQYF
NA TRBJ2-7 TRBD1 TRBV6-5 TGTGCCAGCAGGCCGACAGGGGCACCTACGAAGCAGTACTTC CASRPTGAPTKQYF
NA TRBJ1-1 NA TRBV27 TGTGCCTCGAAATCGATTGAGGCTGAAGCTTTCTTT CASKSIEAEAFF
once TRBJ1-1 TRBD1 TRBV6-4 TGTGCCAGCAGAGAGTACAGGGGTAACACTGAAGCTTTCTTT CASREYRGNTEAFF
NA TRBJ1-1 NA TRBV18 TGTGCCAGCTCACCACGGGTTGTTCGGGAGAACACTGAAGCTTTCTTT CASSPRVVRENTEAFF
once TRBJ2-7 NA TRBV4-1 TGCGCCAGCAGCCTAGCGCTCAGCTCCTACGAGCAGTACTTC CASSLALSSYEQYF
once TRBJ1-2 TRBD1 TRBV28 TGTGCCAGTCATCGTCAGGGGGCGAACTATGGCTACACCTTC CASHRQGANYGYTF
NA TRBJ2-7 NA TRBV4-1 TGCGCCAGCAGCCAGCCAGGATACGTCTACGAGCAGTACTTC CASSQPGYVYEQYF
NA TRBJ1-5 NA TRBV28 TGTGCCAGCGGCCCTCAGCCCCAGCATTTT CASGPQPQHF
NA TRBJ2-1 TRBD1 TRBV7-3 TGTGCCAGCAGCTTAAGTATAGGGGGCGTGAGGCAGTTCTTC CASSLSIGGVRQFF
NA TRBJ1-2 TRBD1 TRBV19 TGTGCCAGTAGTATCTCCTGGACAGGGGACGCTAACTATGGCTACACCTTC CASSISWTGDANYGYTF
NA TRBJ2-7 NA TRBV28 TGTGCCAGCAGGGAGGGGACGGATGCCTACGAGCAGTACTTC CASREGTDAYEQYF
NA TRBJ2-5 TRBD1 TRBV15 TGTGCCACCAGCAGAGATCCCCGCGACAGGGGCGCTGGGGAGACCCAGTACTTC CATSRDPRDRGAGETQYF
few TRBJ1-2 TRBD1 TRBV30 TGTGCCGGGGGGCACCGGGACAGGGGTTCCTATGGCTACACCTTC CAGGHRDRGSYGYTF
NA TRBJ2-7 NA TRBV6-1 TGTGCCCTTCGGACAGCCAGCTCCTACGAGCAGTACTTC CALRTASSYEQYF
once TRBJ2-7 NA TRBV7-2 TGTGCCAGCAGCTTAGCACTTTCCTACGAGCAGTACTTC CASSLALSYEQYF
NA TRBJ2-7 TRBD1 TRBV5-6 TGTGCCAGCAGCTCGCCCGGACAGGGCTCCTACGAGCAGTACTTC CASSSPGQGSYEQYF
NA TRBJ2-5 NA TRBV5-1 TGCGCCAGCAGCTTTCGAGGGTACGAGACCCAGTACTTC CASSFRGYETQYF
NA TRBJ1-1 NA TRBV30 TGTGCCTGGAGCCACGACAGGAACGGGGAAGCTTTCTTT CAWSHDRNGEAFF
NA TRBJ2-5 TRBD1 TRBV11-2 TGTGCCAGCAGCTTAGGGGGGTTCAGGGGGCTGGGAGAGACCCAGTACTTC CASSLGGFRGLGETQYF
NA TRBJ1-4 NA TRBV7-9 TGTGCCAGCAGCTTGCAGGGATCCGGTGAAAAACTGTTTTTT CASSLQGSGEKLFF
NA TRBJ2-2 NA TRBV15 TGTGCCACCAGAGCCAGGGTCACCGGGGAGCTGTTTTTT CATRARVTGELFF
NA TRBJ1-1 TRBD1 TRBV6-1 TGTGCCAGCAGTGGATGGACAGGGACGAACACTGAAGCTTTCTTT CASSGWTGTNTEAFF
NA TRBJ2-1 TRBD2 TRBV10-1 TGCGCCAGCAGTGAGGATGCGGGACTAGCGGGAGGACACAATGAGCAGTTCTTC CASSEDAGLAGGHNEQFF
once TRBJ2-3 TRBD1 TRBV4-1 TGCGCCAGCAGTCACCGGGACAGAGATACGCAGTATTTT CASSHRDRDTQYF
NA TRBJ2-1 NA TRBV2 TGTGCCAGCAGTGAAGCGAAGAGGGGGGAGCAGTTCTTC CASSEAKRGEQFF
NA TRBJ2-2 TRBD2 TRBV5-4 TGTGCCAGCAGCTTGCGGGAGGGGACCGGGGAGCTGTTTTTT CASSLREGTGELFF
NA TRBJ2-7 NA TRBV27 TGTGCCAGCAGTTTAGACAGGAGGTTAAGCCCGTACTTC CASSLDRRLSPYF
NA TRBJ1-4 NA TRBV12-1 TGTGCCAGCAGCTTTGGTGACAGGGCCAGAACTAATGAAAAACTGTTTTTT CASSFGDRARTNEKLFF
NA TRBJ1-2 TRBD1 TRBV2 TGTGCCAGCAGCCGTTACGCTAGGGGGACAGGGAAGGCCTATGGCTACACCTTC CASSRYARGTGKAYGYTF